A single T cell receptor (beta chain) is shown here with its context. The record originates from a study of blood T cells in healthy people across ages. The wider study: Per two T cells, about one barcoded beta molecule was captured through template switching.

This CDR3 comprises 15 residues. Germline values: CDR1 SGHAT, CDR2 FQNNGV. V dropped 5 bases and J dropped 2; count of bases not matched to a gene: 5. Sample-barcoded 5' priming and a J-beta primer mix drove a second PCR of about 6 to 12 cycles. TCRdb re-called the 5' RACE reads through MiXCR, storing one row per CDR3 protein. The table shows over a million distinct CDR3 sequences, with 45% to 70% occurring only once. Sequencing was done on a sample of blood. The sequence derives from a man younger than 30 in good health. The gene calls are TRBV11-2 and TRBJ2-7, with TRBD2 matching over 11 bases. This CDR3 is CASSPTSGSAYEQYF. DNA for the CDR3: TGTGCCAGCAGCCCAACTAGCGGGAGTGCCTACGAGCAGTACTTC. Filled out from reference TRBV11-2 and TRBJ2-7, the complete variable domain reads EAGVAQSPRYKIIEKRQSVAFWCNPISGHATLYWYQQILGQGPKLLIQFQNNGVVDDSQLPKDRFSAERLKGVDSTLKIQPAKLEDSAVYLCASSPTSGSAYEQYFGPGTRLTVT.